This passage covers 22 T cell receptor beta chains from one sample sequenced in a study of post-analysis software for immune sequencing data. Study-wide points: Controls showed lower frequencies than patients for five TRBV segments, and TRBV5-6, TRBV5-1 and TRBV20-1 were among these.

Tagging with unique molecular identifiers was a feature of the TCR beta cDNA libraries. MiXCR, applied by TCRdb to the PCR reads, yields one record per CDR3 protein. The table lists about 540,000 distinct CDR3 sequences, around a third of them singletons, with 6% in the top ten. Antigen specificity for these receptors is unknown. The sequenced sample was blood. All receptors come from a girl under 18 with multiple sclerosis.

The gene calls are TRBV20-1 and TRBJ2-3, with D perhaps matching TRBD2 (5 bases). The CDR3 sequence is 15 residues long. CDR1 and CDR2 (germline): DFQATT, SNEGSKA (reference sequence). V was pared by 3 bases and J by 4 bases, with 17 bases between. The CDR3 nucleotides read TGCAGTGCTAGTTTTGGGTCCAGTAGCGCAGATACGCAGTATTTT. Its protein product is CSASFGSSSADTQYF.

This rearrangement joins TRBV20-1 to TRBJ2-1; 7 positions match TRBD1. Germline CDR1 reads DFQATT; CDR2 reads SNEGSKA (reference sequence). This CDR3 is built from 15 residues. The V gene end was trimmed by 5 bases and the J gene end by 7 bases; junction bases not matched to a gene: 14. CDR3 in amino acids: CSAGTGQRFENEQFF. CDR3 nucleotide sequence: TGCAGTGCTGGGACGGGACAGAGGTTCGAGAATGAGCAGTTCTTC.

The genes are TRBV19 and TRBJ2-5, with D possibly being TRBD2 (5 bases). CDR3 length: 15 residues. From germline, CDR1 is LNHDA and CDR2 SQIVND (reference sequence). Trimming removed 1 base at V and 0 bases at J, with 9 bases between. This chain's CDR3 is CASSIVGEYQETQYF. The CDR3 coding sequence is TGTGCCAGTAGTATAGTGGGAGAGTACCAAGAGACCCAGTACTTC.

The chain employs TRBV7-3 and TRBJ2-3; 12 bases align to TRBD2. CDR3 length: 19 amino acids. Losses at the gene ends were 2 bases for V and 4 bases for J; bases not matched to a gene: 13. Per the germline V gene, CDR1 is SGHTA and CDR2 is FQGTGA. CDR3 nucleotide sequence: TGTGCCAGCAGCTTAGTCGCCCTAGCGGGGGGGCCGATCCCAGATACGCAGTATTTT. It codes for CASSLVALAGGPIPDTQYF.

This chain's CDR3 is CASSPEGAFQETQYF. The DNA of the CDR3 is TGTGCCAGCTCACCGGAGGGAGCGTTCCAAGAGACCCAGTACTTC. This chain joins TRBV18 and TRBJ2-5, with D possibly TRBD2 on 6 matching bases. Germline CDR1 reads KGHSH; CDR2 reads LQKENI. This CDR3 has 15 residues. Deletions cut 3 bases from V and 1 base from J, with 12 bases between.

The J gene is TRBJ1-5, the V gene TRBV7-2; no firm D call. V lost 2 bases and J lost 10, with 12 bases in between. Germline lookup yields CDR1 SGHTA and CDR2 FQGNSA. CDR3 size: 13 residues. CDR3 nucleotides: TGTGCCAGCAGCTTACAGGTCGAAAGACCCCAGCATTTT. Protein product: CASSLQVERPQHF.

This clonotype was observed a handful of times. This chain uses TRBV9 with TRBJ1-5; TRBD1 aligns across 7 bases. V dropped 2 bases and J dropped 3; count of bases not matched to a gene: 2. This CDR3 comprises 14 residues. Germline V lookup: CDR1 SGDLS, CDR2 YYNGEE. The CDR3 reads CASSVTGVNQPQHF. CDR3 bases: TGTGCCAGCAGCGTCACAGGGGTCAATCAGCCCCAGCATTTT. Full variable domain (rest looked up from reference TRBV9 and TRBJ1-5): DSGVTQTPKHLITATGQRVTLRCSPRSGDLSVYWYQQSLDQGLQFLIQYYNGEERAKGNILERFSAQQFPDLHSELNLSSLELGDSALYFCASSVTGVNQPQHFGDGTRLSIL.

V usage is TRBV2 and J usage is TRBJ2-1; D not resolved. The V gene's germline CDR1 is SNHLY and CDR2 FYNNEI. CDR3 length: 15 residues. Trimming pared 7 bases from V and 5 bases from J, leaving 18 bases between. This CDR3 reads CASITALPMNNEQFF. The CDR3 coding sequence is TGTGCCAGCATCACCGCGCTTCCTATGAACAATGAGCAGTTCTTC. Based on the CDR3 plus reference TRBV2 and TRBJ2-1, the full variable domain is EPEVTQTPSHQVTQMGQEVILRCVPISNHLYFYWYRQILGQKVEFLVSFYNNEISEKSEIFDDQFSVERPDGSNFTLKIRSTKLEDSAMYFCASITALPMNNEQFFGPGTRLTVL.

This clonotype was seen a handful of times. The gene calls are TRBV20-1 and TRBJ2-5; a possible D gene is TRBD2 (5 bases). Trimming took 6 bases from V and 3 from J, leaving 17 bases between them. The CDR3 spans 14 residues. Looked up from germline, CDR1 is DFQATT and CDR2 is SNEGSKA (reference sequence). In nucleotides, the CDR3 is TGCAGTGCCCAACACCTCTGGGGAGAAGAGACCCAGTACTTC. Protein sequence: CSAQHLWGEETQYF.

This clonotype was seen a few times. The V and J genes are TRBV20-1 and TRBJ2-7; possibly TRBD1 for D (5 bases). CDR1 and CDR2 (germline): DFQATT, SNEGSKA (reference sequence). The CDR3 runs to 13 residues. V was shortened by 5 bases and J by 3 bases, with 14 bases between the two germline ends. CDR3 bases: TGCAGTGCTCAGGGCAGTTTCTACTACGAGCAGTACTTC. Its protein is CSAQGSFYYEQYF.

This chain links TRBV3-1 with TRBJ2-5, with 9 nucleotides matching TRBD2. J gave up 3 bases and V 1 base, and 0 bases lay outside the gene matches. This CDR3 has 14 amino acids. Germline V CDR1 and CDR2: LGHDT, YNNKEL (reference sequence). The CDR3 nucleotides are TGTGCCAGCAGCCAAGTAGCGGGGGAAGAGACCCAGTACTTC. It encodes CASSQVAGEETQYF.

This clonotype was seen just once. V is TRBV6-1 and J is TRBJ2-5, with TRBD1 matching 7 bases. V shed 6 bases and J 11 bases; nucleotides not matched to a gene: 21. Germline V gives CDR1 MNHNS, CDR2 SASEGT. The length of the CDR3 is 16 residues. The CDR3 sequence is CASSHLPRDSPAVQYF. CDR3 bases: TGTGCCAGCAGCCATCTCCCCCGGGACAGCCCTGCAGTGCAGTACTTC.

The chain has TRBV9 and TRBJ2-3; D gene ambiguous. The V end was cut by 3 bases, the J end by 2 bases, with 10 bases between. Germline loops: CDR1 SGDLS, CDR2 YYNGEE. The CDR3 covers 14 residues. The CDR3 DNA is TGTGCCAGCAGCGCCCCCGGGCCCACAGATACGCAGTATTTT. Translated, it gives CASSAPGPTDTQYF.

The table lists this clonotype with a count of one. The rearrangement joins TRBV10-3 to TRBJ1-2, with unresolved D. Germline V gene data show CDR1 as ENHRY and CDR2 as SYGVKD. The length of the CDR3 is 15 residues. V was clipped by 2 bases and J by 4 bases, with 14 bases between them. CDR3 sequence: CAISEDTAFSYGYTF. The CDR3 nucleotides are TGTGCCATCAGTGAGGATACTGCCTTTAGCTATGGCTACACCTTC.

The chain is built from TRBV9 and TRBJ1-2; D is perhaps TRBD1 (6 bases). Germline CDR1 reads SGDLS; CDR2 reads YYNGEE. The CDR3 covers 15 residues. V was pared by 2 bases and J by 0 bases, with 11 bases between. CDR3 in DNA: TGTGCCAGCAGCGTGACAGGTGTAGCTAACTATGGCTACACCTTC. It translates to CASSVTGVANYGYTF. The whole variable domain, filled in from reference TRBV9 and TRBJ1-2, reads DSGVTQTPKHLITATGQRVTLRCSPRSGDLSVYWYQQSLDQGLQFLIQYYNGEERAKGNILERFSAQQFPDLHSELNLSSLELGDSALYFCASSVTGVANYGYTFGSGTRLTVV.

The rearrangement uses TRBV29-1 and TRBJ2-2; TRBD1 matches at 9 bases. With 6 bases clipped from V and 6 bases from J, the junction kept 5 bases outside the gene matches. The CDR3 extends over 13 amino acids. Germline-derived CDR1 and CDR2 are SQVTM and ANQGSEA. CDR3 in DNA: TGCAGCGTGGGGACAGGGTCGGCCGGGGAGCTGTTTTTT. As protein: CSVGTGSAGELFF.

The V gene is TRBV20-1, the J gene TRBJ2-7; 8 positions match TRBD1. J gave up 7 bases and V 5 bases, and 13 bases lay outside the gene matches. Germline lookup yields CDR1 DFQATT and CDR2 SNEGSKA (reference sequence). The CDR3 runs to 14 residues. This CDR3 is CSAPGDRTYNEQYF. The CDR3 DNA reads TGCAGTGCTCCGGGGGACAGGACCTACAATGAGCAGTACTTC.

The rearrangement joins TRBV14 to TRBJ1-1; D perhaps matches TRBD1 (6 bases). Germline CDR1 reads SGHDN; CDR2 reads FVKESK. V was cut by 2 bases and J by 3 bases, with 13 bases left in between. The CDR3 runs to 15 residues. CDR3: CASSQPYRDDTEAFF. DNA for the CDR3: TGTGCCAGCAGCCAACCATACAGGGATGACACTGAAGCTTTCTTT.

The chain uses TRBV7-3 and TRBJ1-6; D gene unclear. The CDR3 is 14 amino acids. CDR1 and CDR2 (germline): SGHTA, FQGTGA. V dropped 5 bases and J dropped 7 bases, with 12 bases sitting between them. CDR3 coding DNA: TGTGCCAGCAGCGCGGTCGCGGGCAATTCACCCCTCCACTTT. Amino acids: CASSAVAGNSPLHF.

This rearrangement joins TRBV4-2 to TRBJ2-5, with D tentatively TRBD2 (5 bases). The CDR3 runs 13 residues. The V and J ends lost 0 bases and 5 bases respectively, with 7 bases between them. CDR1 and CDR2 (germline): LGHNA, YNFKEQ. The CDR3 here is CASSQEWRETQYF. CDR3 bases: TGTGCCAGCAGCCAAGAATGGAGGGAGACCCAGTACTTC.

J is TRBJ2-7 and V is TRBV3-1; unclear D gene. Trimming cost V 0 bases and J 2 bases, with 11 bases left between them. Germline V gene data show CDR1 as LGHDT and CDR2 as YNNKEL (reference sequence). The CDR3 runs 15 residues. CDR3 amino acids: CASSQDGSTPYEQYF. In DNA form, the CDR3 reads TGTGCCAGCAGCCAAGATGGTAGCACCCCCTACGAGCAGTACTTC.

Regarding this clonotype: Being one base from a much bigger clone, this may be a read error. The genes are TRBV15 and TRBJ2-1; the D is unclear. Germline CDR1 reads LNHNV; CDR2 reads YYDKDF (reference sequence). The CDR3 runs 12 residues. CDR3 nucleotide sequence: TGTGCCGCCAGCCGCCGGGACAATGAGCAGTTCTTC. It yields the protein CAASRRDNEQFF.